A single sample gave rise to the 17 T cell receptor beta chains below, sequenced in a study of cytomegalovirus exposure and HLA in healthy donors. With 60 Vbeta and 13 Jbeta primers, the PCR was carried out. Profiling relied on immunoSEQ multiplex PCR, and the TCRdb table lists in-frame clones only, not all of them. Here the sample spans roughly 100,000 clones, more than 65% being singletons. Material: PBMCs. These receptors all stem from a woman aged 45-60 years in good health and CMV-seropositive.

This clone was observed a few times. A read error may produce the germline difference seen at one junction end. CDR3 bases: TGTGCCAGCAGTTACTCGACAGGGAACACTGAAGCTTTCTTT. It is translated as CASSYSTGNTEAFF. This chain connects TRBV10-3 to TRBJ1-1, with D possibly matching TRBD1 (6 bases). The germline V gene encodes CDR1 ENHRY and CDR2 SYGVKD. The CDR3 loop spans 14 amino acids.

The chain combines TRBV11-2 with TRBJ2-2; 8 nucleotides match TRBD1. V shed 3 bases and J 3 bases; nucleotides not matched to a gene: 6. Germline-derived CDR1 and CDR2 are SGHAT and FQNNGV. The CDR3 is 16 residues long. The CDR3 DNA follows: TGTGCCAGCAGCTTTCGACAGGGGAAGGACACCGGGGAGCTGTTTTTT. Translated: CASSFRQGKDTGELFF. The variable domain in full, with the rest retrieved from reference TRBV11-2 and TRBJ2-2, is EAGVAQSPRYKIIEKRQSVAFWCNPISGHATLYWYQQILGQGPKLLIQFQNNGVVDDSQLPKDRFSAERLKGVDSTLKIQPAKLEDSAVYLCASSFRQGKDTGELFFGEGSRLTVL.

The chain has TRBV5-6 and TRBJ1-4; TRBD1 is a possible D gene (6 bases). CDR1 is SGHDT and CDR2 is YYEEEE in the germline V gene. The CDR3 is 18 residues long. Between the trimmed V and J ends, which lost 6 bases and 1 base, there was a span of 22 bases. The CDR3 region is CASTLALGAGRTNEKLFF. DNA of the CDR3: TGTGCCAGCACACTGGCATTGGGGGCTGGTAGAACTAATGAAAAACTGTTTTTT.

The chain uses TRBV18 and TRBJ1-2; D is undetermined. V lost 2 bases, J lost 3 bases, and 19 bases lay in between. The CDR3 length is 17 residues. In germline, CDR1 is KGHSH, CDR2 LQKENI. The CDR3 reads CASSPMSTRGSYYGYTF. The CDR3 DNA reads TGTGCCAGCTCACCAATGAGCACTCGGGGTTCGTACTATGGCTACACCTTC. Using reference TRBV18 and TRBJ1-2 for the parts outside the CDR3, the full variable domain is NAGVMQNPRHLVRRRGQEARLRCSPMKGHSHVYWYRQLPEEGLKFMVYLQKENIIDESGMPKERFSAEFPKEGPSILRIQQVVRGDSAAYFCASSPMSTRGSYYGYTFGSGTRLTVV.

This clone has just one count. The CDR3 reads CASSQDRKNTEAFF. CDR3 nucleotide sequence: TGTGCCAGCAGCCAAGACAGAAAGAACACTGAAGCTTTCTTT. The chain links TRBV4-2 to TRBJ1-1; D call uncertain. V shed 0 bases and J shed 1 base, with 6 bases lying between them. Per germline, CDR1 LGHNA and CDR2 YNFKEQ. The CDR3 spans 14 residues.

As regards this clone: The junction differs from germline at one of its ends, possibly a read error. This rearrangement joins TRBV7-9 to TRBJ2-7, with 10 nucleotides matching TRBD1. This CDR3 comprises 17 residues. CDR1 is SEHNR, CDR2 FQNEAQ, per germline (reference sequence). The CDR3 is CSSSLGGPGQGTLEQYF. CDR3 coding DNA: TGTTCCAGCAGCTTAGGGGGTCCGGGACAGGGGACGCTCGAGCAGTACTTC.

The genes are TRBV7-3 and TRBJ2-3; D uncertain. The V end lost 3 bases, the J end lost 5 bases, and 9 bases lay between the germline ends. CDR3 length: 13 amino acids. From germline, CDR1 is SGHTA and CDR2 FQGTGA. CDR3 in DNA: TGTGCCAGCAGCTTCCCCCCGTTAGATACGCAGTATTTT. It specifies CASSFPPLDTQYF.

The V call is TRBV2, the J call TRBJ2-5, with 10 bases identical to TRBD1. This CDR3 is built from 14 residues. V shed 7 bases, J shed 5 bases, and the junction held 7 bases outside the gene matches. CDR1 is SNHLY and CDR2 is FYNNEI in the germline V gene. The CDR3 region has the DNA TGTGCCAGCAAAGGGACAGGGGTTTTGGAGACCCAGTACTTC. Translated, it gives CASKGTGVLETQYF.

This clone has a single count. The chain joins TRBV5-6 to TRBJ1-2; D is perhaps TRBD1 (5 bases). CDR1 is SGHDT and CDR2 is YYEEEE in the germline V gene. The CDR3 is 16 amino acids. The V end lost 6 bases, the J end lost 3 bases, and 21 bases lay between the germline ends. CDR3 nucleotide sequence: TGTGCCAGCACCCTTTCTGGACAAGCCTCCTACTATGGCTACACCTTC. It is translated as CASTLSGQASYYGYTF.

The rearrangement uses TRBV7-9 and TRBJ1-5; D not certain. V was cut by 0 bases and J by 7 bases, with 10 bases left in between. This CDR3 spans 14 amino acids. Germline V gives CDR1 SEHNR, CDR2 FQNEAQ (reference sequence). CDR3 coding DNA: TGTGCCAGCAGCTTAGCTTTGCCGGGGCAGCCCCAGCATTTT. Amino acid sequence: CASSLALPGQPQHF.

This clone was detected only a few times. The chain carries TRBV7-2 and TRBJ1-1; D remains ambiguous. The CDR3 is 14 residues long. Trimming took 1 base from V and 2 from J, leaving 8 bases between them. The germline gives CDR1 SGHTA, CDR2 FQGNSA. In DNA form, the CDR3 reads TGTGCCAGCAGCTTAGGAGGGATTAACACTGAAGCTTTCTTT. Protein: CASSLGGINTEAFF.

V and J are TRBV11-2 and TRBJ1-1; 8 bases agree with TRBD1. V was clipped by 5 bases and J by 5 bases; unmatched bases: 10. Germline V gene data show CDR1 as SGHAT and CDR2 as FQNNGV. This CDR3 comprises 15 residues. The CDR3 nucleotides are TGTGCCAGCAGCATCGGACAGGGAGCGGGGACTGAAGCTTTCTTT. Encoded protein: CASSIGQGAGTEAFF.

V is TRBV6-5 and J is TRBJ1-2, with 9 bases identical to TRBD1. CDR1 is MNHEY and CDR2 is SVGAGI in the germline V gene. The V gene end was trimmed by 2 bases and the J gene end by 1 base; junction bases not matched to a gene: 2. This CDR3 region has 15 residues. The CDR3: CASSYRTGDNYGYTF. The CDR3 coding sequence is TGTGCCAGCAGTTACCGGACAGGGGATAACTATGGCTACACCTTC.

This chain connects TRBV6-5 to TRBJ2-2; 8 bases align to TRBD1. The V gene's germline CDR1 is MNHEY and CDR2 SVGAGI. Unmatched junction bases numbered 4, after V lost 2 bases and J lost 5 bases. This CDR3 comprises 15 residues. CDR3 in amino acids: CASSYAYRGTGELFF. In DNA form, the CDR3 reads TGTGCCAGCAGTTACGCATACAGGGGGACCGGGGAGCTGTTTTTT.

The V call is TRBV27, the J call TRBJ1-2; D is ambiguous. The ends were cut back, 1 base at V and 2 bases at J, with 11 bases in the middle. Germline assignment: CDR1 MNHEY and CDR2 SMNVEV (reference sequence). The CDR3 is made up of 15 amino acids. The CDR3 loop reads CASSLWGGLNYGYTF. The DNA for the CDR3 is TGTGCCAGCAGTTTATGGGGAGGATTAAACTATGGCTACACCTTC.

The chain joins TRBV19 to TRBJ1-1; the D gene is possibly TRBD1 (6 bases). Trimming took off 5 bases at V and 1 base at J, with 11 bases between the two ends. In germline, CDR1 is LNHDA, CDR2 SQIVND (reference sequence). The CDR3 totals 14 residues. The DNA for the CDR3 is TGTGCCAGTAGTCCACGACAGGCGAACACTGAAGCTTTCTTT. Translating gives CASSPRQANTEAFF.

The chain links TRBV10-3 to TRBJ1-2; D perhaps matches TRBD1 (6 bases). The V gene lost 4 bases and the J gene lost 1 base, with 10 bases spanning the gap. Germline CDR1 is ENHRY and CDR2 is SYGVKD. This CDR3 has 14 amino acids. This chain's CDR3 is CAISGTALNYGYTF. The CDR3 DNA reads TGTGCCATCAGTGGGACAGCGCTTAACTATGGCTACACCTTC.